The clone carrying this T cell receptor (beta chain) occurred many times. Its antigen is as yet unknown. V dropped 2 bases and J dropped 0 bases, with 10 bases sitting between them. Germline CDR1 MNHEY, CDR2 SVGAGI. This CDR3 contains 16 residues. These data are taken from a study of CD8+CD57+ T cells in acquired aplastic anemia. Study overall: Sorted CD4+ plus CD8+ cells gave DNA averaging 3.2 ug. As sequenced from healthy donors, CD4+ cells averaged approximately 11 million reads.

Study-wide results and limits: Patients and controls shared over 25 CD8+ CDR3 sequences, which appeared highly expressed in patients and within their immunodominant clones. Simpson's diversity of CD8+ cells was not significantly different in patients compared with controls.

The template for TCR beta VDJ and CDR3 sequence profiling was genomic DNA. MiXCR was run by TCRdb on the reads, yielding one entry per CDR3 protein. The sample lists 350,000 to 450,000 distinct CDR3 sequences; about two thirds were seen once. J is TRBJ2-2 and V is TRBV6-5, with no clear D. The sequencing sample was made of sorted CD4+, CD8+, or CD8+CD57+ T cells (not recorded which) from PBMCs. This TCR came from a human donor in good health, serving as a control. CDR3 amino acids: CASSYLDGSNTGELFF. CDR3 nucleotides: TGTGCCAGCAGTTACCTGGACGGATCGAACACCGGGGAGCTGTTTTTT.